These T cell receptor beta chains were read from a single sample in a study of vaccination effects on CD4 cells after COVID-19. The repertoire was sequenced with immunoSEQ multiplex PCR; TCRdb's copy has only in-frame clones and lacks some. The sample carries 25,000 to 30,000 clones, around 75% recorded once. Their specific antigens are unknown. The source was CD4+ T cells from PBMCs cultured with SARS-CoV-2 spike peptides, collected after COVID-19 vaccination. These receptors were collected from a human donor who received a COVID-19 vaccine. Some clones in this sample may be carry-over from other donors' samples. Both conserved end residues are part of each CDR3. The D gene is left open where the match is weak. Clone size appears in some rows only: once, few, many, or a class for an expanded clone.

v_gene	d_gene	abundance	j_gene	CDR3nt	CDR3aa
TRBV18	TRBD2	NA	TRBJ2-3	TGTGCCAGCTCACCGAACCGAGCGGGGGGGCGTAGAGATACGCAGTATTTT	CASSPNRAGGRRDTQYF
TRBV7-8	TRBD1	NA	TRBJ1-4	TGTGCCAGCAGCCAAGCACAGGGGCGCCTCAATGAAAAACTGTTTTTT	CASSQAQGRLNEKLFF
TRBV7-9	TRBD1	NA	TRBJ1-4	TGTGCCAGCAGCCCCACCACAGGGGGCCCGTTTAGACTGTTTTTT	CASSPTTGGPFRLFF
TRBV5-8	NA	few	TRBJ1-6	TGTGCCAGCAGCTTGGGTGGGCAGGGAAGATATTCACCCCTCCACTTT	CASSLGGQGRYSPLHF
TRBV24-1	NA	NA	TRBJ1-3	TGTGCCACCAGTGACCCACGAGGGTCTGGAAACACCATATATTTT	CATSDPRGSGNTIYF
TRBV18	TRBD1	NA	TRBJ1-4	TGTGCCAGCTCACCTCGGACAGGTTTTAATGAAAAACTGTTTTTT	CASSPRTGFNEKLFF
TRBV18	NA	NA	TRBJ2-3	TGTGCCAGCTCACCCCTCCCCATTGCAGATACGCAGTATTTT	CASSPLPIADTQYF
TRBV10-2	NA	NA	TRBJ1-1	TGCGCCAGCAGTGTATGGGGGAACACCCCGTCACGGGGCACTGAAGCTTTCTTT	CASSVWGNTPSRGTEAFF
TRBV18	NA	NA	TRBJ2-6	TGTGCCAGCTCACCATCCTTTGGGCCCGACTCTGGGGCCAACGTCCTGACTTTC	CASSPSFGPDSGANVLTF
TRBV4-3	TRBD2	NA	TRBJ2-2	TGCGCCAGCAGCCAAGGAAGCGGGGGCCCCAACACCGGGGAGCTGTTTTTT	CASSQGSGGPNTGELFF
TRBV24-1	NA	few	TRBJ1-6	TGTGCCACCAGTGATTCGGCAGGGGATAATTCACCCCTCCACTTT	CATSDSAGDNSPLHF
TRBV7-9	NA	NA	TRBJ2-3	TGTGCCAGCAGCTTAGTGGCCGATACGCAGTATTTT	CASSLVADTQYF
TRBV20-1	NA	NA	TRBJ1-2	TGCAGTGCGACGGATAACTATGGCTACACCTTC	CSATDNYGYTF
TRBV2	TRBD2	once	TRBJ2-2	TGTGCCAGCAGGGCAAGAAGTAGCGGGGGGACCACCGGGGAGCTGTTTTTT	CASRARSSGGTTGELFF
TRBV6-5	NA	NA	TRBJ1-2	TGTGCCAGCAACCAACCGAACTATGGCTACACCTTC	CASNQPNYGYTF
TRBV5-4	NA	NA	TRBJ2-2	TGTGCCAGCAGCTTTTACACCGCGAACACCGGGGAGCTGTTTTTT	CASSFYTANTGELFF
TRBV7-8	TRBD2	NA	TRBJ2-2	TGTGCCAGCAGCCTCCAAGCGGGGGCCACGAACACCGGGGAGCTGTTTTTT	CASSLQAGATNTGELFF
TRBV7-3	NA	NA	TRBJ2-3	TGTGCCAGCAGCTCGCAGGCGACTTCCACAGATACGCAGTATTTT	CASSSQATSTDTQYF
TRBV3-1/TRBV3-2	TRBD2	NA	TRBJ2-5	TGTGCCAGCCGGGGGGGGAGCAGGGAGACCCAGTACTTC	CASRGGSRETQYF
TRBV27	TRBD1	NA	TRBJ2-7	TGTGCCAGCAGGATGCCGGGACAGGGCTACGAGCAGTACTTC	CASRMPGQGYEQYF
TRBV4-1	NA	NA	TRBJ2-1	TGCGCCAGCAGCCAAGCCAGGGGGGGCTACAATGAGCAGTTCTTC	CASSQARGGYNEQFF
TRBV6-4	NA	NA	TRBJ2-3	TGTGCCAGCAGTAATTCGGACAGCACAGATACGCAGTATTTT	CASSNSDSTDTQYF
TRBV6-5	TRBD1	NA	TRBJ1-6	TGTGCCAGCAGTTACTTAGGACAGGGAGGCAATTCACCCCTCCACTTT	CASSYLGQGGNSPLHF
TRBV2	TRBD1	few	TRBJ1-6	TGTGCCAGCAGGCCTCTTAGACAGGGAAGGGATTCACCCCTCCACTTT	CASRPLRQGRDSPLHF
TRBV10-1	NA	NA	TRBJ2-1	TGCGCCAGCAGTGGACTTAAGGCCGGCTCCTACAATGAGCAGTTCTTC	CASSGLKAGSYNEQFF
TRBV10-1	NA	NA	TRBJ1-5	TGCGCCAGCAGAAAAGGTACGGTCAGGGTTTTTATTAGCAATCAGCCCCAGCATTTT	CASRKGTVRVFISNQPQHF
TRBV5-1	NA	NA	TRBJ2-2	TGCGCCAGCAGCAGAAACAGGAACACCGGGGAGCTGTTTTTT	CASSRNRNTGELFF
TRBV2	NA	NA	TRBJ2-4	TGTGCCAGCACTCTTAAATCGGGGAACGATTACTTC	CASTLKSGNDYF
TRBV24-1	TRBD2	few	TRBJ2-2	TGTGCCACCTCAGGGACTAGCAGCACCGGGGAGCTGTTTTTT	CATSGTSSTGELFF
TRBV28	NA	NA	TRBJ1-3	TGTGCCAGCAGTGGCTTAGTGGAAGGAAACACCATATATTTT	CASSGLVEGNTIYF
TRBV11-2	NA	NA	TRBJ1-1	TGTGCCAGCAGCTTAGTACGGGGGCTAACTGAAGCTTTCTTT	CASSLVRGLTEAFF
TRBV3-1/TRBV3-2	NA	medium-sized	TRBJ1-1	TGTGCCAGCAGCCAATCTCTTACCCTCAAAGCTTTCTTT	CASSQSLTLKAFF
TRBV5-1	NA	NA	TRBJ1-3	TGCGCCAGCAGCCCTGGGGGCTCCGGAAACACCATATATTTT	CASSPGGSGNTIYF
TRBV21-1	NA	NA	TRBJ2-6	TGTGCCAGCAGCAAAGGCAGCGAACTAGCGGGGGCGGTCTCTGGGGCCAACGTCCTGACTTTC	CASSKGSELAGAVSGANVLTF
TRBV9	TRBD1	few	TRBJ2-1	TGTGCCAGCAGGGCCTCAGGGGGAACCTACAATGAGCAGTTCTTC	CASRASGGTYNEQFF
TRBV18	NA	NA	TRBJ2-2	TGTGCCAGCTCACCCCGACAGGAGGGCACCGGGGAGCTGTTTTTT	CASSPRQEGTGELFF
TRBV15	TRBD1	NA	TRBJ1-5	TGTGCCACCAGCAGGGGACAGGGTGTAGGCAATCAGCCCCAGCATTTT	CATSRGQGVGNQPQHF
TRBV5-1	NA	NA	TRBJ2-6	TGCGCCAGCAGCTTGGCGGCTGGGGCCAACGTCCTGACTTTC	CASSLAAGANVLTF
TRBV5-1	TRBD1	NA	TRBJ2-2	TGCGCCAGCATCGACAGGGTGGACACCGGGGAGCTGTTTTTT	CASIDRVDTGELFF
TRBV3-1/TRBV3-2	TRBD1	NA	TRBJ1-6	TGTGCCAGCAGCCAAAGGGACAGGGTAGATTCACCCCTCCACTTT	CASSQRDRVDSPLHF
TRBV7-8	TRBD2	few	TRBJ2-1	TGTGCCAGCAGCTTACAACCGGGACTAGCGGTCTACAATGAGCAGTTCTTC	CASSLQPGLAVYNEQFF
TRBV4-1	NA	few	TRBJ1-6	TGCGCCAGCAGCCAAGATTTTAGAAGGGGATCTGGGTCACCCCTCCACTTT	CASSQDFRRGSGSPLHF
TRBV12-3/TRBV12-4	TRBD1	medium-sized	TRBJ1-6	TGTGCCAGCAGCCAAGGACAGGCCCTCCACTTT	CASSQGQALHF
TRBV5-6	NA	large	TRBJ2-5	TGTGCCAGCAGCTTCGGGGGCTGGCAAGAGACCCAGTACTTC	CASSFGGWQETQYF
TRBV24-1	TRBD1	NA	TRBJ2-5	TGTGCCACCAGTAGGGACAGGGCAGAGACCCAGTACTTC	CATSRDRAETQYF
TRBV7-2	NA	large	TRBJ1-2	TGTGCCAGCAGTTTATCGACGAACGCGAACTATGGCTACACCTTC	CASSLSTNANYGYTF
TRBV29-1	NA	NA	TRBJ2-3	TGCAGCGTTAGGGGAGCGTTTAGCACAGATACGCAGTATTTT	CSVRGAFSTDTQYF
TRBV30	NA	NA	TRBJ1-1	TGTGCCTGCCAAGAAACAGTGAACACTGAAGCTTTCTTT	CACQETVNTEAFF
TRBV7-2	TRBD1	once	TRBJ2-1	TGTGCCAGCAGTCGCCCCGCCCGGACAGGGGTCGATGAGCAGTTCTTC	CASSRPARTGVDEQFF
TRBV6-6	TRBD1	NA	TRBJ1-3	TGTGCCAGCAGTTCGGACAGGGCCCGAAACACCATATATTTT	CASSSDRARNTIYF
TRBV9	TRBD1	few	TRBJ2-3	TGTGCCAGCAGCGCCAGACAGGGAGCTCGGTACACAGATACGCAGTATTTT	CASSARQGARYTDTQYF
TRBV19	TRBD1	once	TRBJ1-1	TGTGCCAGTAGTCTAGGACAGGGGGCTTCGAACACTGAAGCTTTCTTT	CASSLGQGASNTEAFF
TRBV18	TRBD2	NA	TRBJ2-1	TGTGCCAGCTCACCAAAACTAGCGGGGGGGCACAATGAGCAGTTCTTC	CASSPKLAGGHNEQFF
TRBV4-1	NA	NA	TRBJ1-2	TGCGCCAGCAGCCAGGCGGCTGACTACTATGGCTACACCTTC	CASSQAADYYGYTF
TRBV6-5	NA	NA	TRBJ2-2	TGTGCCAGCAGTTGGAGTACCGGGACACTTCACCGGGAGCTGTTTTTT	CASSWSTGTLHRELFF
TRBV7-3	NA	NA	TRBJ1-1	TGTGCCAGCAGCTTTAACAGGGAAACTGAAGCTTTCTTT	CASSFNRETEAFF
TRBV5-4	NA	few	TRBJ2-3	TGTGCCAGCAGCTTCCCCCTAGGGCTGAGCACAGATACGCAGTATTTT	CASSFPLGLSTDTQYF
TRBV10-2	TRBD1	NA	TRBJ1-2	TGCGCCATCGGACCCCAGGGGGCGAGTGGCTACACCTTC	CAIGPQGASGYTF
TRBV5-1	NA	NA	TRBJ2-4	TGCGCCAGCAGCTTGGACCGGACCCCTCGCGACATTCAGTACTTC	CASSLDRTPRDIQYF